The clone carrying this T cell receptor beta chain was observed a single time. TCRdb keeps only in-frame clones here, not all; method: immunoSEQ multiplex PCR. The sample shows approximately 61,000 clones, around 88% of them seen only once. The sample comes from a study of blood T cell repertoires in COVID-19. The TCR sequence derives from a woman of 80 years or more with active COVID-19. The sample was peripheral blood.

CDR3 DNA: TGTGCCAGCAGCGCCCAGGGGGCGATCCTAAACAATGAGCAGTTCTTC. Translating it yields CASSAQGAILNNEQFF. The genes are TRBV9 and TRBJ2-1, with 8 bases fitting TRBD1. CDR1 is SGDLS and CDR2 is YYNGEE in the germline V gene. CDR3 length equals 16 residues. J gave up 5 bases and V 3 bases, and 10 bases lay outside the gene matches.